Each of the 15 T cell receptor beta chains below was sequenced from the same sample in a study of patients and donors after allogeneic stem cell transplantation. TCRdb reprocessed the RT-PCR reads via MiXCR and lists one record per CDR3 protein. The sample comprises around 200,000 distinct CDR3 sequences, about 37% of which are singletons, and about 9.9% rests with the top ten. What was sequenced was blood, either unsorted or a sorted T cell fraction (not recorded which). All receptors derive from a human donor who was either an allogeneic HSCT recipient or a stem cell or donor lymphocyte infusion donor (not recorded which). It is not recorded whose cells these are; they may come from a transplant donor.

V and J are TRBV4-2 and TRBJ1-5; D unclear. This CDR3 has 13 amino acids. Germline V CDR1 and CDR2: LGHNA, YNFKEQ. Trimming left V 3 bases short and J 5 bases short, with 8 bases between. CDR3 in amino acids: CASSQEDDQPQHF. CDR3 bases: TGTGCCAGCAGCCAGGAAGATGATCAGCCCCAGCATTTT.

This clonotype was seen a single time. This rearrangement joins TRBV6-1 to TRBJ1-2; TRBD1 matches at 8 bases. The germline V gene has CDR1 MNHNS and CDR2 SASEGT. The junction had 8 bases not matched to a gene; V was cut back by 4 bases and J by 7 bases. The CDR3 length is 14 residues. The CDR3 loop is CASSGLDRGGGYTF. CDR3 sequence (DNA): TGTGCCAGCAGTGGGCTCGACAGGGGAGGTGGCTACACCTTC.

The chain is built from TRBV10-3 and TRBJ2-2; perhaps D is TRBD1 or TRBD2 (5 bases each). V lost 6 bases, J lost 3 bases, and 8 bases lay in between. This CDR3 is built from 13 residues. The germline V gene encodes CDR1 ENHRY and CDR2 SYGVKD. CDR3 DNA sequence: TGTGCCATCAGGGGGACGGACACCGGGGAGCTGTTTTTT. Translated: CAIRGTDTGELFF.

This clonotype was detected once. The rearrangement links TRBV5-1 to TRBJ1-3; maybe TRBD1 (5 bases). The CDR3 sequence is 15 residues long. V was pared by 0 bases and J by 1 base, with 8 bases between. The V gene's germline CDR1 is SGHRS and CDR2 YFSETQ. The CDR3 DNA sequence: TGCGCCAGCAGCTTGGTGGGGCTATCTGGAAACACCATATATTTT. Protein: CASSLVGLSGNTIYF. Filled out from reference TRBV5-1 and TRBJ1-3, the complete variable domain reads KAGVTQTPRYLIKTRGQQVTLSCSPISGHRSVSWYQQTPGQGLQFLFEYFSETQRNKGNFPGRFSGRQFSNSRSEMNVSTLELGDSALYLCASSLVGLSGNTIYFGEGSWLTVV.

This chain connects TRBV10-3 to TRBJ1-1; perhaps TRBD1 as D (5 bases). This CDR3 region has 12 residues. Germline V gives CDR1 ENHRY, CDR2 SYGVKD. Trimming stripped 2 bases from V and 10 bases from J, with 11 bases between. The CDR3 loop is CAISETVRGAFF. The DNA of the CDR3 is TGTGCCATCAGTGAGACAGTGAGGGGAGCTTTCTTT.

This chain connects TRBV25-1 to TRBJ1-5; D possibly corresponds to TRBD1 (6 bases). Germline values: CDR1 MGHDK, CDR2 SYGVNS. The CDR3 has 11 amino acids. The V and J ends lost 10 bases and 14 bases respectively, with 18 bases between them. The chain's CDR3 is CATRQGQREHF. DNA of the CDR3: TGTGCCACCCGCCAGGGACAAAGGGAGCATTTT.

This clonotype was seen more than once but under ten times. CDR3 residues: CSAGLSYEQYF. The DNA for the CDR3 is TGCAGCGCCGGGTTGTCCTACGAGCAGTACTTC. The rearrangement uses TRBV29-1 and TRBJ2-7; D is uncertain. This CDR3 comprises 11 residues. The V end lost 7 bases, the J end lost 1 base, and 8 bases lay between the germline ends. Germline CDR1 and CDR2: SQVTM and ANQGSEA.

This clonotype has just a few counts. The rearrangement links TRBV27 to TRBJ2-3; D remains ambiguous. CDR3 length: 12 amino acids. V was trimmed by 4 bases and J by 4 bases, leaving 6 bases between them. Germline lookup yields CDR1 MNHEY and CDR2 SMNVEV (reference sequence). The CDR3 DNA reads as TGTGCCAGCAGTTCAAGTGCAGATACGCAGTATTTT. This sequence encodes CASSSSADTQYF.

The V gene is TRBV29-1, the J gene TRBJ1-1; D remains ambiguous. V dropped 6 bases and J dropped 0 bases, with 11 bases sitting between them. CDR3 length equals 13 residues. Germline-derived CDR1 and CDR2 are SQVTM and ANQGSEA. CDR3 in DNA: TGCAGCGTGAAGTGGCGGCTGAACACTGAAGCTTTCTTT. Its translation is CSVKWRLNTEAFF.

The CDR3 bases are TGTGCCTGGAGTGTACCGCCGGATACGCAGTATTTT. Translated: CAWSVPPDTQYF. The chain joins TRBV30 to TRBJ2-3; D not certain. Per germline, CDR1 GTSNPN and CDR2 SVGIG (reference sequence). The CDR3 extends over 12 amino acids. V was trimmed by 0 bases and J by 6 bases, leaving 7 bases between them.

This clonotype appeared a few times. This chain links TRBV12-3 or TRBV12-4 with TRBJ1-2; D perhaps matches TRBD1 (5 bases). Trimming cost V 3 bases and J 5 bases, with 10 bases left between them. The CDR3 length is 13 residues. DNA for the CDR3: TGTGCCAGCAGTTTCGGGACGATGTATGGCTACACCTTC. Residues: CASSFGTMYGYTF.

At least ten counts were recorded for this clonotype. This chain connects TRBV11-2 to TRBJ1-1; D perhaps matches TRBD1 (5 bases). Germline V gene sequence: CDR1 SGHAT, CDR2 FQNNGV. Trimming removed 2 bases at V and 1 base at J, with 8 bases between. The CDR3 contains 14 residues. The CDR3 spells CASSLRQGNTEAFF. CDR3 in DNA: TGTGCCAGCAGCTTACGGCAGGGGAACACTGAAGCTTTCTTT.

The CDR3 DNA reads as TGCGCCAGCAGCCAAGTACCAGGGGGTCCCTATGGCTACACCTTC. Protein: CASSQVPGGPYGYTF. The rearrangement joins TRBV4-1 to TRBJ1-2, with 7 nucleotides matching TRBD1. With V trimmed by 1 base and J by 4 bases, 6 bases remained unmatched. This CDR3 spans 15 amino acids. The germline CDR1 and CDR2 sequences are MGHRA and YSYEKL.

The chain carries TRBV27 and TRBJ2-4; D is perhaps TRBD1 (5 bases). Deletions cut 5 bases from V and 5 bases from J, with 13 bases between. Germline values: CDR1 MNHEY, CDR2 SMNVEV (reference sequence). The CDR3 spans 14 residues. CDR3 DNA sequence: TGTGCCAGCAGTCCCTTCGACAGACAAAACATTCAGTACTTC. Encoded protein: CASSPFDRQNIQYF.

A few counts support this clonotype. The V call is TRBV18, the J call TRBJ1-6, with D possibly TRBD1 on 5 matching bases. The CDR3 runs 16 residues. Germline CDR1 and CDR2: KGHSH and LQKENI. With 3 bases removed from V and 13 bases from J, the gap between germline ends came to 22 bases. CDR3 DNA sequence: TGTGCCAGCTCACCTCCTTCCGGGACGGGAAATCGCCCCCTCCACTTT. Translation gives CASSPPSGTGNRPLHF.